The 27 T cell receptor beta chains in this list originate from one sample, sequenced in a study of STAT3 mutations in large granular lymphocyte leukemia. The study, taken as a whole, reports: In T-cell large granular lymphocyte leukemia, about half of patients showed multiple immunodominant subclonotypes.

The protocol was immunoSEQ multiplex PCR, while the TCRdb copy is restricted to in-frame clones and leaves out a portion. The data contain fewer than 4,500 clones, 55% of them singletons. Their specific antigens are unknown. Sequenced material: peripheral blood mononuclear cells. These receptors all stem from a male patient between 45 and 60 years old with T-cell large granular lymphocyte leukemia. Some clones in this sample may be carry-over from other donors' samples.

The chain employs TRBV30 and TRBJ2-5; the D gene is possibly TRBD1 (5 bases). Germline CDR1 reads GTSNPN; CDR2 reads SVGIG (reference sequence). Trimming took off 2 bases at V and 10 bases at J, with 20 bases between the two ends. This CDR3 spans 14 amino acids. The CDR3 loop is CAWSRIGRTWGQYF. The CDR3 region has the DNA TGTGCCTGGAGTAGGATTGGCAGGACATGGGGCCAGTACTTC.

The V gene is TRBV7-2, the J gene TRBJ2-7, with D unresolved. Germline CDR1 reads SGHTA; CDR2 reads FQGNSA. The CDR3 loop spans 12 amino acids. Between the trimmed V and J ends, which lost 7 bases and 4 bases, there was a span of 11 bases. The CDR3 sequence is CASTGWVYEQYF. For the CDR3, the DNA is TGTGCCAGCACAGGATGGGTTTACGAGCAGTACTTC.

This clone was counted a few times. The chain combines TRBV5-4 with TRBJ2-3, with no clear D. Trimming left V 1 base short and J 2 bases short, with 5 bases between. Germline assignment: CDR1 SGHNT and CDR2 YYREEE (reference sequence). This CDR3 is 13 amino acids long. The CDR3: CASSLLDTDTQYF. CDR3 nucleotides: TGTGCCAGCAGCTTGTTAGACACAGATACGCAGTATTTT.

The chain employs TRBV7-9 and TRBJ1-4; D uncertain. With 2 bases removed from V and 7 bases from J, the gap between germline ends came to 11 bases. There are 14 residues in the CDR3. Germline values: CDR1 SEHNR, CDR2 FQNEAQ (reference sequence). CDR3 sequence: CASSLNAGIEKLFF. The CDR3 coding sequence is TGTGCCAGCAGCTTAAATGCAGGAATTGAAAAACTGTTTTTT.

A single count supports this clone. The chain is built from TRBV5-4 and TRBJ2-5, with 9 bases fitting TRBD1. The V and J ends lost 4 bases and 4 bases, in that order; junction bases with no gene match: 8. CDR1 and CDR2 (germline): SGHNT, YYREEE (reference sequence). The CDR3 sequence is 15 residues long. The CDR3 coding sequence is TGTGCCAGCAGCCCAAGTACAGGGGGCGGAGAGACCCAGTACTTC. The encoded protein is CASSPSTGGGETQYF.

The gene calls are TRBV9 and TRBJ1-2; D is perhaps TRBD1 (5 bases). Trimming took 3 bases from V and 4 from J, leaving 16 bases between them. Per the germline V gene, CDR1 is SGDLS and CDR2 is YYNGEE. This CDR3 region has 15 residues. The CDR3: CASSAQGGTLYGYTF. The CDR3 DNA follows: TGTGCCAGCAGCGCCCAAGGCGGGACTCTCTATGGCTACACCTTC.

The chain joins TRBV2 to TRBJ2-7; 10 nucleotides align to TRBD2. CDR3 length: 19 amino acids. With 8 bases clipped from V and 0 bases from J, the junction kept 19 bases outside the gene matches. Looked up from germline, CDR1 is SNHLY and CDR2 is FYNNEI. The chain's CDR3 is CASFSGLAVWEASSYEQYF. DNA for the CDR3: TGTGCCAGCTTCTCCGGACTAGCGGTTTGGGAGGCGAGCTCCTACGAGCAGTACTTC.

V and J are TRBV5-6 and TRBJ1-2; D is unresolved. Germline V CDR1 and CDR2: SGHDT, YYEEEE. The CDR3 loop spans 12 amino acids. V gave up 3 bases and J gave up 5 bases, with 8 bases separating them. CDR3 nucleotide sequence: TGTGCCAGCAGCTCGGACCTATATGGCTACACCTTC. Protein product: CASSSDLYGYTF. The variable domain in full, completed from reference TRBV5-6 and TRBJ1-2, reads DAGVTQSPTHLIKTRGQQVTLRCSPKSGHDTVSWYQQALGQGPQFIFQYYEEEERQRGNFPDRFSGHQFPNYSSELNVNALLLGDSALYLCASSSDLYGYTFGSGTRLTVV.

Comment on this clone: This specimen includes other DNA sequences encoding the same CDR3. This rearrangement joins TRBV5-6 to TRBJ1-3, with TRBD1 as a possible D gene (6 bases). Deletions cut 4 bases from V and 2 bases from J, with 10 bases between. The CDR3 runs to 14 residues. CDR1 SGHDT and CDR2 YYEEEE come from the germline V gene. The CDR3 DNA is TGTGCCAGCAGCCGCACAGGGACTGGAAACACCATATATTTT. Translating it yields CASSRTGTGNTIYF.

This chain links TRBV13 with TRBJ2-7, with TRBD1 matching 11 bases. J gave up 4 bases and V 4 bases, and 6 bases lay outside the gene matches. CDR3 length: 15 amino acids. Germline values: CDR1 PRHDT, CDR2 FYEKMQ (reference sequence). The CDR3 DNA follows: TGTGCCAGCAGCTACGGGACAGGGGGAGGGTACGAGCAGTACTTC. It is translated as CASSYGTGGGYEQYF.

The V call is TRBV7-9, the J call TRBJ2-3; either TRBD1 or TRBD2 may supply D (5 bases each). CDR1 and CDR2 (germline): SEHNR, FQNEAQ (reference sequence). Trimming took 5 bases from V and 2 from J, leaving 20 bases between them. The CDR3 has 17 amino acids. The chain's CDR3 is CASSNLGGQGNTDTQYF. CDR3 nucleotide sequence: TGTGCCAGCAGCAACCTTGGCGGGCAGGGTAACACAGATACGCAGTATTTT.

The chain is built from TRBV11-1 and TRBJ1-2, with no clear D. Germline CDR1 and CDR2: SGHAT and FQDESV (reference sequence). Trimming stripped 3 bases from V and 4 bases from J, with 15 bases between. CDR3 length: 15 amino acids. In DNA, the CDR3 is TGTGCCAGCAGCTTTGACGGCAGCCCAGTCTATGGCTACACCTTC. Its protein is CASSFDGSPVYGYTF.

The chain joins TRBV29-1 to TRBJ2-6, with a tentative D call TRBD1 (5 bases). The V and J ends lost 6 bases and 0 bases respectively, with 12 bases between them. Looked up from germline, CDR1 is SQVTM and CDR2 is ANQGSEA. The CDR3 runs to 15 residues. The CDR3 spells CSVDDRGSGANVLTF. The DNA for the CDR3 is TGCAGCGTAGACGACAGAGGCTCTGGGGCCAACGTCCTGACTTTC.

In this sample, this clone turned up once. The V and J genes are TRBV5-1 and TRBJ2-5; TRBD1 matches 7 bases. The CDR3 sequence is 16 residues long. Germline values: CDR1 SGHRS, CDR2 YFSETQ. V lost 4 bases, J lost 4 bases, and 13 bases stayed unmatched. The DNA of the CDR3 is TGCGCCAGCAGCAGGACAGGCTTCGCTGGGGGAGAGACCCAGTACTTC. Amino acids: CASSRTGFAGGETQYF.

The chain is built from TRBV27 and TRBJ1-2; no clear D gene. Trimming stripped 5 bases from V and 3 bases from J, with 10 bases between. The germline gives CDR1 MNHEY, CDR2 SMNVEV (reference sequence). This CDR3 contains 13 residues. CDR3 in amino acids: CASSPPGDYGYTF. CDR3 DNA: TGTGCCAGCAGTCCCCCCGGGGACTATGGCTACACCTTC.

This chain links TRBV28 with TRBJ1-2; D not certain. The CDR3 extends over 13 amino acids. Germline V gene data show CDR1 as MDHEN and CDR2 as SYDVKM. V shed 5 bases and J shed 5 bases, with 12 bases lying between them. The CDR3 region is CASSPMTGYGYTF. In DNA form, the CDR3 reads TGTGCCAGCAGTCCAATGACGGGATATGGCTACACCTTC.

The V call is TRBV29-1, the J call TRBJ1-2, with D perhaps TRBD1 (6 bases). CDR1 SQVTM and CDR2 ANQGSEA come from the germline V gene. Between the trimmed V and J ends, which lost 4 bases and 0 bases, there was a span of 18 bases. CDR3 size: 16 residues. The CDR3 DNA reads TGCAGCGTTGGGGGAATGACAGGCCGAGCTAACTATGGCTACACCTTC. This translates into CSVGGMTGRANYGYTF.

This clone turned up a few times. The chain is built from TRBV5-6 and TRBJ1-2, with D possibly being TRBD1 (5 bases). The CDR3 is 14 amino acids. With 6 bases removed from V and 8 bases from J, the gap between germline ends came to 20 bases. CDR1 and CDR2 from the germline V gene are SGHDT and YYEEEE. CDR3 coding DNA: TGTGCCAGCACCGGAGGGGTACAGGTCAAAGGCTACACCTTC. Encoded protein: CASTGGVQVKGYTF.

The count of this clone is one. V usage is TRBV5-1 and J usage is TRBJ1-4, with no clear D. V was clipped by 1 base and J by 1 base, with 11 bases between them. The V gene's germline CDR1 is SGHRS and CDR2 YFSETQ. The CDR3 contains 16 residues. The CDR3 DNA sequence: TGCGCCAGCAGCTTGTCCGGGAGCGGAACTAATGAAAAACTGTTTTTT. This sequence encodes CASSLSGSGTNEKLFF.

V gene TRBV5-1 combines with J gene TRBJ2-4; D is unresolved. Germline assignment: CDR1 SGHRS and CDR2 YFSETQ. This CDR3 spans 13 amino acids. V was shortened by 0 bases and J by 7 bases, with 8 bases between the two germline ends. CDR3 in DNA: TGCGCCAGCAGCTTGGGGGGTCGGAACATTCAGTACTTC. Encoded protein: CASSLGGRNIQYF. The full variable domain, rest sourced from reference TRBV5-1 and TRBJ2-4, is KAGVTQTPRYLIKTRGQQVTLSCSPISGHRSVSWYQQTPGQGLQFLFEYFSETQRNKGNFPGRFSGRQFSNSRSEMNVSTLELGDSALYLCASSLGGRNIQYFGAGTRLSVL.

CDR3 nucleotide sequence: TGCGCCAGCAGTTCGTCAGGGACAGGGGGCGAGCAGTACTTC. Protein: CASSSSGTGGEQYF. The chain uses TRBV5-1 and TRBJ2-7; 11 bases map to TRBD1. The V gene's germline CDR1 is SGHRS and CDR2 YFSETQ. V lost 5 bases, J lost 6 bases, and 7 bases stayed unmatched. The CDR3 extends over 14 amino acids.

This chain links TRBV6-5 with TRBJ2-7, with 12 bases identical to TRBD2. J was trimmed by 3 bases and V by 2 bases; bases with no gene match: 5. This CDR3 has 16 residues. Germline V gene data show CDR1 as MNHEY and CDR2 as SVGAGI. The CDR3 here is CASSYGLAGLFYEQYF. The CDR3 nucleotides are TGTGCCAGCAGTTACGGACTAGCGGGACTGTTCTACGAGCAGTACTTC.

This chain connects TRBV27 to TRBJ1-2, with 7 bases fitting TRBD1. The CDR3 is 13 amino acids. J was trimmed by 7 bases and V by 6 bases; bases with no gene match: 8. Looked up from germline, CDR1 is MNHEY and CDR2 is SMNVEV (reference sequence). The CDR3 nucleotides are TGTGCCAGCAGGTCCACCGGGACAGTTGGCTACACCTTC. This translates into CASRSTGTVGYTF.

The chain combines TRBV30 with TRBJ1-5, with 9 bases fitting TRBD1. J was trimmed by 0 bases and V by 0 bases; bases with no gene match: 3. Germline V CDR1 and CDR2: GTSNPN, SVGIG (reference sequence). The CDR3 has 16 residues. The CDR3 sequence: CAWSVGQGYSNQPQHF. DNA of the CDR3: TGTGCCTGGAGTGTAGGACAGGGGTATAGCAATCAGCCCCAGCATTTT.

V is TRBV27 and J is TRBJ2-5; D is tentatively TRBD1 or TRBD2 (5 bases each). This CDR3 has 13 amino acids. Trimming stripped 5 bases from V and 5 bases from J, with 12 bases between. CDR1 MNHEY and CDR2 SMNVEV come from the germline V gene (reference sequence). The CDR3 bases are TGTGCCAGCAGTCTGGGACGGTGGGAGACCCAGTACTTC. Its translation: CASSLGRWETQYF.

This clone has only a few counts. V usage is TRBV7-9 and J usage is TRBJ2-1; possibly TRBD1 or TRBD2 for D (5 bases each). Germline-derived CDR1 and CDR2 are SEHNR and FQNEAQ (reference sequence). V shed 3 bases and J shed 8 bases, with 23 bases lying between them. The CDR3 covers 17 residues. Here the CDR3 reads CASSLGVIPSSLDEQFF. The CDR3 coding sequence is TGTGCCAGCAGCTTGGGGGTGATCCCTTCGAGTTTGGATGAGCAGTTCTTC.

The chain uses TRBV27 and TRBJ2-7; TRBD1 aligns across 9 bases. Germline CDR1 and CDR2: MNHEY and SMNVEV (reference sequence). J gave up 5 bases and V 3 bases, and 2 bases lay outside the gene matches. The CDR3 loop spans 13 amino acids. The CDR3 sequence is CASSFDRGNEQYF. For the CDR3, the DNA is TGTGCCAGCAGTTTTGACAGGGGGAACGAGCAGTACTTC.